This passage covers 21 T cell receptor beta chains from one sample sequenced in a study of T cell responses to AZD1222 COVID-19 vaccine. Sequencing was performed with immunoSEQ multiplex PCR; in TCRdb, only in-frame clones are kept and a portion is missing. The table has 90,000 to 150,000 clones, around nine tenths seen once; the top ten hold under 9%. The sample was peripheral blood, taken on day 0 of AZD1222 vaccination. The source is an adult in good health.

This clone was counted once. This chain links TRBV27 with TRBJ1-3, with D possibly matching TRBD1 (6 bases). Germline CDR1 and CDR2: MNHEY and SMNVEV (reference sequence). Trimming took 2 bases from V and 5 from J, leaving 10 bases between them. The length of the CDR3 is 14 residues. CDR3 region: CASSLVGGRNTIYF. In DNA form, the CDR3 reads TGTGCCAGCAGTTTAGTCGGGGGCCGAAACACCATATATTTT.

The chain couples TRBV2 to TRBJ1-4; maybe TRBD1 (5 bases). Trimming pared 3 bases from V and 0 bases from J, leaving 14 bases between. The germline CDR1 and CDR2 sequences are SNHLY and FYNNEI. This CDR3 contains 17 residues. The CDR3 DNA follows: TGTGCCAGCAGTGAGGAGAGGGGTGCTCCAACTAATGAAAAACTGTTTTTT. Protein: CASSEERGAPTNEKLFF.

The gene calls are TRBV6-5 and TRBJ1-1; D gene unclear. V was clipped by 10 bases and J by 2 bases, with 8 bases between them. The CDR3 runs to 11 residues. Germline V CDR1 and CDR2: MNHEY, SVGAGI. In DNA form, the CDR3 reads TGTGCCACCCGCCGAAACACTGAAGCTTTCTTT. Translated, it gives CATRRNTEAFF.

The gene calls are TRBV28 and TRBJ2-3; tentatively, D is TRBD1 or TRBD2 (5 bases each). The CDR3 contains 13 residues. Trimming removed 6 bases at V and 1 base at J, with 8 bases between. Germline CDR1 reads MDHEN; CDR2 reads SYDVKM. The CDR3 protein is CASSRDRTDTQYF. The CDR3, as DNA: TGTGCCAGCAGCCGGGACCGCACAGATACGCAGTATTTT.

The CDR3 nucleotides read TGTGCCAGCAGGGATGTCCTGGGATGGACTGAAGCTTTCTTT. This encodes CASRDVLGWTEAFF. The chain links TRBV6-5 to TRBJ1-1; D gene uncertain. Trimming shortened V by 6 bases and J by 5 bases, and 16 bases separated the two germline ends. Per the germline V gene, CDR1 is MNHEY and CDR2 is SVGAGI. This CDR3 is 14 amino acids long.

The chain combines TRBV5-5 with TRBJ1-2; tentative D call: TRBD1 (5 bases). The CDR3 sequence is 15 residues long. V was cut by 1 base and J by 2 bases, with 12 bases left in between. The germline V gene has CDR1 SGHKS and CDR2 YYEKEE (reference sequence). In DNA, the CDR3 is TGTGCCAGCAGCTTGTCGGTAGGGGACAACTATGGCTACACCTTC. Translated, it gives CASSLSVGDNYGYTF.

This rearrangement joins TRBV27 to TRBJ1-6, with D maybe TRBD1 (6 bases). Germline V CDR1 and CDR2: MNHEY, SMNVEV (reference sequence). Trimming left V 7 bases short and J 3 bases short, with 13 bases between. The CDR3 is made up of 15 amino acids. Written as DNA, the CDR3 is TGTGCCAGCACCCCAACAGGGATCTATAATTCACCCCTCCACTTT. It encodes CASTPTGIYNSPLHF.

The V and J genes are TRBV2 and TRBJ2-2, with D possibly TRBD1 on 6 matching bases. Trimming removed 4 bases at V and 7 bases at J, with 10 bases between. CDR1 is SNHLY and CDR2 is FYNNEI in the germline V gene. CDR3 length: 13 amino acids. The DNA of the CDR3 is TGTGCCAGCAGTGGGCAGGGGAGCGGGGAGCTGTTTTTT. Its translation: CASSGQGSGELFF.

The chain is built from TRBV11-3 and TRBJ2-3; D not resolved. Trimming left V 8 bases short and J 4 bases short, with 7 bases between. Germline V gene sequence: CDR1 SGHNT, CDR2 YENEEA. This CDR3 contains 11 residues. CDR3 region: CASGTADTQYF. The CDR3 DNA follows: TGTGCCAGCGGCACAGCAGATACGCAGTATTTT.

The rearrangement uses TRBV5-1 and TRBJ1-2; D is possibly TRBD1 (5 bases). V was trimmed by 0 bases and J by 4 bases, leaving 13 bases between them. Germline V gene sequence: CDR1 SGHRS, CDR2 YFSETQ. There are 15 residues in the CDR3. The CDR3 DNA reads TGCGCCAGCAGCTTGGGGGCGGGGACGGCCTATGGCTACACCTTC. Translation: CASSLGAGTAYGYTF. The whole variable domain, filled in from reference TRBV5-1 and TRBJ1-2, reads KAGVTQTPRYLIKTRGQQVTLSCSPISGHRSVSWYQQTPGQGLQFLFEYFSETQRNKGNFPGRFSGRQFSNSRSEMNVSTLELGDSALYLCASSLGAGTAYGYTFGSGTRLTVV.

This clone was counted only a few times. The chain employs TRBV28 and TRBJ2-1; 7 positions match TRBD1. The CDR3 length is 11 residues. Germline-derived CDR1 and CDR2 are MDHEN and SYDVKM. V gave up 7 bases and J gave up 10 bases; unmatched junction bases: 4. The CDR3 region has the DNA TGTGCCAGCACGACAGGGTTGGAGCAGTTCTTC. Protein: CASTTGLEQFF.

The chain combines TRBV25-1 with TRBJ1-6; D may be TRBD1 (6 bases). V was cut by 6 bases and J by 9 bases, with 12 bases left in between. Germline-derived CDR1 and CDR2 are MGHDK and SYGVNS. The CDR3 length is 13 residues. Here the CDR3 reads CASSLQGSSPLHF. The CDR3 nucleotides are TGTGCCAGCAGCCTACAGGGTAGTTCACCCCTCCACTTT.

The CDR3 bases are TGCGCCAGCAGCCAAAAACAGGGGTACGAGCAGTACTTC. It encodes CASSQKQGYEQYF. The chain has TRBV4-1 and TRBJ2-7; TRBD1 matches 7 bases. CDR1 is MGHRA, CDR2 YSYEKL, per germline. J lost 4 bases, V lost 2 bases, and 2 bases had no gene match. The CDR3 runs to 13 residues.

The CDR3 here is CASSSGQGYGYTF. In nucleotides, the CDR3 is TGTGCCAGCAGCTCGGGACAGGGCTATGGCTACACCTTC. The chain recombines TRBV13 with TRBJ1-2; 9 nucleotides line up with TRBD1. V trimming: 4 bases; J trimming: 4 bases; junction bases outside the gene matches: 1. CDR1 is PRHDT and CDR2 is FYEKMQ in the germline V gene (reference sequence). This CDR3 is built from 13 residues. Full variable domain (missing parts from reference TRBV13 and TRBJ1-2): AAGVIQSPRHLIKEKRETATLKCYPIPRHDTVYWYQQGPGQDPQFLISFYEKMQSDKGSIPDRFSAQQFSDYHSELNMSSLELGDSALYFCASSSGQGYGYTFGSGTRLTVV.

The chain has TRBV6-5 and TRBJ1-1; possible D gene TRBD1, 6 bases. The CDR3 is 15 amino acids. In germline, CDR1 is MNHEY, CDR2 SVGAGI. V was pared by 6 bases and J by 0 bases, with 14 bases between. The CDR3 region has the DNA TGTGCCAGCAGCCCGGCAAGGGGGTTGAACACTGAAGCTTTCTTT. Encoded protein: CASSPARGLNTEAFF.

CDR3 loop: CASSLAEGGGQPQHF. DNA of the CDR3: TGTGCCAGCAGCTTAGCGGAAGGTGGGGGTCAGCCCCAGCATTTT. This rearrangement joins TRBV7-8 to TRBJ1-5; tentative D call: TRBD1 (5 bases). Trimming stripped 0 bases from V and 6 bases from J, with 12 bases between. This CDR3 has 15 amino acids. Germline lookup yields CDR1 SGHVS and CDR2 FQNEAQ.

CDR3 sequence (DNA): TGTGCCAGCAGCGTAGTAAGCTTTCCTGGAAACACCATATATTTT. Translated: CASSVVSFPGNTIYF. The V gene is TRBV9, the J gene TRBJ1-3, with D uncertain. Trimming shortened V by 0 bases and J by 2 bases, and 9 bases separated the two germline ends. CDR1 is SGDLS and CDR2 is YYNGEE in the germline V gene. The CDR3 has 15 amino acids.

The rearrangement uses TRBV5-1 and TRBJ2-7; tentatively, D is TRBD2 (5 bases). Germline CDR1 SGHRS, CDR2 YFSETQ. The CDR3 loop spans 14 amino acids. The V and J ends lost 0 bases and 0 bases respectively, with 7 bases between them. The CDR3 sequence: CASSLAGSSYEQYF. For the CDR3, the DNA is TGCGCCAGCAGCTTGGCGGGGAGCTCCTACGAGCAGTACTTC.

The rearrangement joins TRBV6-5 to TRBJ1-5; possibly TRBD1 for D (6 bases). V lost 8 bases and J lost 7, with 15 bases in between. Germline values: CDR1 MNHEY, CDR2 SVGAGI. This CDR3 spans 13 amino acids. CDR3: CASLQGVKQPQHF. The CDR3 nucleotides are TGTGCCAGCCTACAGGGTGTTAAGCAGCCCCAGCATTTT.

The chain links TRBV6-2 or TRBV6-3 to TRBJ1-5; tentative D call: TRBD1 (6 bases). Trimming pared 3 bases from V and 5 bases from J, leaving 8 bases between. Germline V gives CDR1 MNHEY, CDR2 SVGEGT. The CDR3 contains 13 residues. The CDR3 nucleotides are TGTGCCAGCAGTTATGCAGGGGATCAGCCCCAGCATTTT. Protein: CASSYAGDQPQHF.

A few counts support this clone. The V call is TRBV5-1, the J call TRBJ1-4, with D unresolved. Germline V gene lookup returns CDR1 SGHRS and CDR2 YFSETQ. Trimming removed 4 bases from V and 6 bases from J, with 10 bases in between. There are 13 residues in the CDR3. This CDR3 reads CASSATADEKLFF. The CDR3 DNA follows: TGCGCCAGCAGCGCGACCGCGGATGAAAAACTGTTTTTT.